This passage covers 32 T cell receptor beta chains from one sample sequenced in a study of CD8 T cell repertoires and HIV-1 epitope variants. Method: immunoSEQ multiplex PCR; TCRdb's copy keeps in-frame clones and lacks some. This sample has over 5,000 clones; about three fifths occur once, and the top ten carry roughly two fifths. No antigen has been identified for these receptors. The sample was cultured CD8+ T cells derived from PBMCs. All receptors derive from a male donor with HIV.

Concerning this clone itself: Sequence at one end of the junction differs from germline and may be a read error. This rearrangement joins TRBV15 to TRBJ2-1; TRBD2 aligns across 8 bases. The CDR3 covers 17 residues. Germline CDR1 and CDR2: LNHNV and YYDKDF (reference sequence). Here the CDR3 reads CATSRDVPGGPYDEQFF. For the CDR3, the DNA is TGTGCCACCAGCAGAGATGTCCCGGGAGGGCCCTACGATGAGCAGTTCTTC.

The chain uses TRBV7-6 and TRBJ2-5; D is unclear. CDR3 length equals 11 residues. V was cut by 3 bases and J by 5 bases, with 4 bases left in between. CDR1 and CDR2 from the germline V gene are SGHVS and FNYEAQ. The CDR3 nucleotides read TGTGCCAGCAGCTTCGATGAGACCCAGTACTTC. It translates to CASSFDETQYF. The full variable domain, completed using reference TRBV7-6 and TRBJ2-5, is GAGVSQSPRYKVTKRGQDVALRCDPISGHVSLYWYRQALGQGPEFLTYFNYEAQQDKSGLPNDRFSAERPEGSISTLTIQRTEQRDSAMYRCASSFDETQYFGPGTRLLVL.

V usage is TRBV12-5 and J usage is TRBJ2-5; D not certain. The V and J ends lost 7 bases and 1 base respectively, with 13 bases between them. The CDR3 covers 14 residues. In germline, CDR1 is LGHNT, CDR2 FRNRAP. This CDR3 is CASAHPEFQETQYF. The CDR3 DNA is TGTGCTAGTGCCCATCCCGAGTTCCAAGAGACCCAGTACTTC.

The gene calls are TRBV9 and TRBJ1-2; D is ambiguous. CDR1 is SGDLS and CDR2 is YYNGEE in the germline V gene. V lost 4 bases to trimming and J lost 8 bases, with 21 bases between them. The CDR3 has 15 amino acids. The CDR3 spells CASSLRSQDPMGYTF. CDR3 nucleotides: TGTGCCAGCAGCCTTCGGTCGCAGGATCCTATGGGCTACACCTTC.

The chain has TRBV28 and TRBJ2-7; TRBD2 matches at 7 bases. Germline values: CDR1 MDHEN, CDR2 SYDVKM. The CDR3 runs to 15 residues. V was clipped by 6 bases and J by 2 bases; unmatched bases: 10. CDR3 sequence: CASSLHSGQPYEQYF. CDR3 bases: TGTGCCAGCAGCCTACATAGCGGGCAACCCTACGAGCAGTACTTC.

The gene calls are TRBV30 and TRBJ2-7; D remains unclear. Germline lookup yields CDR1 GTSNPN and CDR2 SVGIG (reference sequence). CDR3 length: 13 amino acids. The V and J ends lost 7 bases and 4 bases respectively, with 17 bases between them. The CDR3 protein is CAYTGSRLYEQYF. DNA for the CDR3: TGTGCCTATACCGGGTCTCGGCTTTACGAGCAGTACTTC.

This rearrangement joins TRBV15 to TRBJ2-4, with a tentative D call TRBD1 (6 bases). Deletions cut 0 bases from V and 6 bases from J, with 12 bases between. CDR3 length: 15 amino acids. Per germline, CDR1 LNHNV and CDR2 YYDKDF (reference sequence). CDR3 nucleotide sequence: TGTGCCACCAGCAGAGAGATTGGGGGCGGAAACATTCAGTACTTC. As protein: CATSREIGGGNIQYF.

Regarding this clone: The junction departs from germline at one end; a sequencing error may be responsible. This chain joins TRBV2 and TRBJ2-3; 8 nucleotides align to TRBD2. The CDR3 contains 16 residues. The germline gives CDR1 SNHLY, CDR2 FYNNEI. CDR3 region: CASSESVGTRPDTQYF. CDR3 in DNA: TGTGCCAGCAGTGAAAGTGTGGGGACTAGACCAGACACGCAGTATTTT.

This chain uses TRBV18 with TRBJ2-2; no definite D call. Germline V CDR1 and CDR2: KGHSH, LQKENI. The CDR3 is made up of 15 amino acids. V dropped 0 bases and J dropped 4 bases, with 9 bases sitting between them. For the CDR3, the DNA is TGTGCCAGCTCACCACCGTTACTTCGCACCGGGGAGCTGTTTTTT. Translation: CASSPPLLRTGELFF.

The rearrangement joins TRBV9 to TRBJ1-2; 8 bases are a match to TRBD1. Per the germline V gene, CDR1 is SGDLS and CDR2 is YYNGEE. V lost 1 base and J lost 8; bases outside the gene matches: 4. The CDR3 has 13 residues. DNA of the CDR3: TGTGCCAGCAGCGTACGCCAGGGGGCCGGCTACACCTTC. Translating it yields CASSVRQGAGYTF.

There are a few counts of this clone. The chain joins TRBV19 to TRBJ2-7, with D perhaps matching TRBD1 or TRBD2 (6 bases each). The germline gives CDR1 LNHDA, CDR2 SQIVND (reference sequence). V was shortened by 9 bases and J by 2 bases, with 23 bases between the two germline ends. The CDR3 has 16 residues. In DNA, the CDR3 is TGTGCCAGCCCCTGGGGGGAACACAGGGATCCCTACGAGCAGTACTTC. This codes for CASPWGEHRDPYEQYF.

The V and J genes are TRBV15 and TRBJ2-1; D may match TRBD1 or TRBD2 (6 bases each). Between the trimmed V and J ends, which lost 3 bases and 10 bases, there was a span of 22 bases. This CDR3 has 16 amino acids. CDR1 is LNHNV and CDR2 is YYDKDF in the germline V gene (reference sequence). The CDR3 spells CATSSRLGGALVEQFF. DNA for the CDR3: TGTGCCACCAGCAGTCGCCTCGGGGGCGCATTGGTGGAGCAGTTCTTC.

The CDR3 sequence is CASSSPDSIYEQYF. The DNA for the CDR3 is TGTGCCAGCAGCTCCCCGGACAGTATCTACGAGCAGTACTTC. V usage is TRBV7-9 and J usage is TRBJ2-7; the D gene is possibly TRBD1 (6 bases). Germline CDR1 is SEHNR and CDR2 is FQNEAQ (reference sequence). The CDR3 contains 14 residues. V shed 4 bases and J shed 3 bases, with 13 bases lying between them.

This sequence joins TRBV29-1 and TRBJ1-3; D gene uncertain. The CDR3 loop spans 12 amino acids. The ends were cut back, 6 bases at V and 0 bases at J, with 6 bases in the middle. The germline V gene has CDR1 SQVTM and CDR2 ANQGSEA. CDR3 sequence reads: CSVTSSGNTIYF. CDR3 nucleotide sequence: TGCAGCGTAACATCCTCTGGAAACACCATATATTTT.

The chain is built from TRBV6-6 and TRBJ2-3; 7 bases are a match to TRBD2. The CDR3 has 14 amino acids. Trimming took 5 bases from V and 8 from J; bases not matched to a gene: 10. CDR1 and CDR2 (germline): MNHNY, SVGAGI (reference sequence). As DNA, the CDR3 is TGTGCCAGCAGTACCCGGGGGGAACTGGGTACGCAGTATTTT. Its translation is CASSTRGELGTQYF.

The gene calls are TRBV28 and TRBJ1-6, with D hard to call. V lost 6 bases to trimming and J lost 6 bases, with 12 bases between them. Germline V gene lookup returns CDR1 MDHEN and CDR2 SYDVKM. CDR3 length: 14 amino acids. The CDR3 sequence is CASSLDGINSPLHF. The DNA for the CDR3 is TGTGCCAGCAGCCTGGACGGCATTAATTCACCCCTCCACTTT.

This sequence joins TRBV11-2 and TRBJ2-7; possibly TRBD1 for D (5 bases). The ends were cut back, 1 base at V and 2 bases at J, with 12 bases in the middle. This CDR3 comprises 15 residues. Germline V gene lookup returns CDR1 SGHAT and CDR2 FQNNGV. The CDR3 region has the DNA TGTGCCAGCAGCTTAGGTCCCAGGGCCCCCTACGAGCAGTACTTC. It codes for CASSLGPRAPYEQYF.

The J gene is TRBJ2-5, the V gene TRBV11-3; D is possibly TRBD2 (5 bases). Germline V gene sequence: CDR1 SGHNT, CDR2 YENEEA. V gave up 0 bases and J gave up 3 bases, with 8 bases separating them. The length of the CDR3 is 14 residues. The CDR3 nucleotides are TGTGCCAGCAGCTTAGATGGGCGGGAAGAGACCCAGTACTTC. It specifies CASSLDGREETQYF.

The chain has TRBV14 and TRBJ2-2; D not resolved. V was shortened by 4 bases and J by 2 bases, with 8 bases between the two germline ends. In germline, CDR1 is SGHDN, CDR2 FVKESK. The CDR3 has 14 amino acids. CDR3 nucleotide sequence: TGTGCCAGCAGCCCATATCAAAACACCGGGGAGCTGTTTTTT. It specifies CASSPYQNTGELFF.

The rearrangement uses TRBV6-5 and TRBJ2-5; 7 bases are shared with TRBD1. The germline V gene has CDR1 MNHEY and CDR2 SVGAGI. V gave up 0 bases and J gave up 3 bases; unmatched junction bases: 7. This CDR3 comprises 16 residues. The CDR3 sequence: CASSYSTGWGEETQYF. CDR3 nucleotide sequence: TGTGCCAGCAGTTACTCGACAGGGTGGGGTGAAGAGACCCAGTACTTC.

The gene calls are TRBV28 and TRBJ1-6; D might be TRBD1 (6 bases). The germline V gene has CDR1 MDHEN and CDR2 SYDVKM. The CDR3 has 15 amino acids. V was pared by 4 bases and J by 3 bases, with 10 bases between. The CDR3, as DNA: TGTGCCAGCAGTTCGGACAGATACTATAATTCACCCCTCCACTTT. This gives the protein CASSSDRYYNSPLHF.

The V gene is TRBV7-9, the J gene TRBJ1-1; 9 bases match TRBD1. Unmatched junction bases numbered 7, after V lost 5 bases and J lost 6 bases. The length of the CDR3 is 14 residues. Germline CDR1 reads SEHNR; CDR2 reads FQNEAQ (reference sequence). The CDR3 region is CASSPGTGKPEAFF. The CDR3 bases are TGTGCCAGCAGCCCGGGGACAGGGAAGCCTGAAGCTTTCTTT.

This chain connects TRBV27 to TRBJ1-1; a possible D gene is TRBD1 (6 bases). Germline lookup yields CDR1 MNHEY and CDR2 SMNVEV (reference sequence). The CDR3 runs to 16 residues. Trimming took off 2 bases at V and 3 bases at J, with 16 bases between the two ends. Here the CDR3 DNA reads TGTGCCAGCAGTTTACGCGGAGGGGGTATGCACACTGAAGCTTTCTTT. This encodes CASSLRGGGMHTEAFF.

CDR3: CASSFSGQGLGEKLFF. CDR3 DNA sequence: TGTGCCAGCAGCTTTTCGGGACAGGGTTTAGGAGAAAAACTGTTTTTT. The rearrangement uses TRBV5-4 and TRBJ1-4; 9 bases are a match to TRBD1. With 2 bases clipped from V and 8 bases from J, the junction kept 10 bases outside the gene matches. Germline V gene data show CDR1 as SGHNT and CDR2 as YYREEE (reference sequence). The CDR3 contains 16 residues.

The rearrangement links TRBV15 to TRBJ2-3; the match to TRBD2 covers 8 bases. After removal of 5 bases from V and 3 bases from J, the junction contained 4 bases not matched to a gene. The CDR3 consists of 14 residues. In germline, CDR1 is LNHNV, CDR2 YYDKDF (reference sequence). The CDR3, as DNA: TGTGCCACCAGCGGGACGGGAGGGACAGATACGCAGTATTTT. Its translation is CATSGTGGTDTQYF. The variable domain in full, with the rest retrieved from reference TRBV15 and TRBJ2-3, is DAMVIQNPRYQVTQFGKPVTLSCSQTLNHNVMYWYQQKSSQAPKLLFHYYDKDFNNEADTPDNFQSRRPNTSFCFLDIRSPGLGDTAMYLCATSGTGGTDTQYFGPGTRLTVL.

V is TRBV7-9 and J is TRBJ1-2; no reliable D call. Germline CDR1 SEHNR, CDR2 FQNEAQ (reference sequence). CDR3 length equals 16 residues. V lost 5 bases and J 3 bases, leaving 19 bases between the germline ends. The chain's CDR3 is CASSPWPVELDYGYTF. The CDR3 coding sequence is TGTGCCAGCAGCCCTTGGCCGGTAGAATTGGACTATGGCTACACCTTC.

By frequency in the sample, this clone is medium-sized (0.01 to 0.1%). The J gene is TRBJ2-2, the V gene TRBV29-1; D remains ambiguous. Germline values: CDR1 SQVTM, CDR2 ANQGSEA. The CDR3 is 12 amino acids. The V end was cut by 6 bases, the J end by 4 bases, with 9 bases between. The chain's CDR3 is CSVLKGTGELFF. CDR3 sequence (DNA): TGCAGCGTCTTGAAGGGCACCGGGGAGCTGTTTTTT.

This clone occurred a few times. The chain has TRBV10-3 and TRBJ1-2, with TRBD1 as a possible D gene (6 bases). Germline values: CDR1 ENHRY, CDR2 SYGVKD. The CDR3 covers 16 residues. Between the trimmed V and J ends, which lost 5 bases and 6 bases, there was a span of 22 bases. The CDR3 reads CAISPQLGEGVNGYTF. The CDR3 region has the DNA TGTGCCATCAGTCCTCAACTCGGAGAGGGGGTAAATGGCTACACCTTC.

This chain links TRBV11-2 with TRBJ2-5, with 10 bases lining up with TRBD1. CDR1 SGHAT and CDR2 FQNNGV come from the germline V gene. This CDR3 is built from 15 residues. V was clipped by 5 bases and J by 1 base; unmatched bases: 4. In DNA form, the CDR3 reads TGTGCCAGCAGCCAGGGGACAGGGGCCCAAGAGACCCAGTACTTC. Translated, it gives CASSQGTGAQETQYF.

The chain carries TRBV11-3 and TRBJ2-1; weak D call: TRBD2 (6 bases). The CDR3 has 13 amino acids. V lost 3 bases to trimming and J lost 6 bases, with 9 bases between them. CDR1 and CDR2 from the germline V gene are SGHNT and YENEEA. CDR3 sequence: CASSFEGGNEQFF. CDR3 nucleotides: TGTGCCAGCAGCTTTGAGGGAGGCAATGAGCAGTTCTTC. The full variable domain, in which reference TRBV11-3 and TRBJ2-1 provide the parts outside the CDR3, is EAGVVQSPRYKIIEKKQPVAFWCNPISGHNTLYWYLQNLGQGPELLIRYENEEAVDDSQLPKDRFSAERLKGVDSTLKIQPAELGDSAVYLCASSFEGGNEQFFGPGTRLTVL.

Only a few counts were recorded for this clone. The chain couples TRBV10-3 to TRBJ1-2, with 8 nucleotides matching TRBD1. The CDR3 has 14 residues. V lost 0 bases, J lost 5 bases, and 2 bases stayed unmatched. The germline V gene has CDR1 ENHRY and CDR2 SYGVKD. CDR3 bases: TGTGCCATCAGTGAGTCGCAGGGGGCGTATGGCTACACCTTC. It is translated as CAISESQGAYGYTF.

This chain uses TRBV2 with TRBJ2-1, with D possibly TRBD1 on 6 matching bases. Trimming took off 2 bases at V and 12 bases at J, with 17 bases between the two ends. Germline-derived CDR1 and CDR2 are SNHLY and FYNNEI. The CDR3 runs to 14 residues. DNA of the CDR3: TGTGCCAGCAGTGAATTAGCCGGGGCAGGGGCGCAGTTCTTC. Encoded protein: CASSELAGAGAQFF.